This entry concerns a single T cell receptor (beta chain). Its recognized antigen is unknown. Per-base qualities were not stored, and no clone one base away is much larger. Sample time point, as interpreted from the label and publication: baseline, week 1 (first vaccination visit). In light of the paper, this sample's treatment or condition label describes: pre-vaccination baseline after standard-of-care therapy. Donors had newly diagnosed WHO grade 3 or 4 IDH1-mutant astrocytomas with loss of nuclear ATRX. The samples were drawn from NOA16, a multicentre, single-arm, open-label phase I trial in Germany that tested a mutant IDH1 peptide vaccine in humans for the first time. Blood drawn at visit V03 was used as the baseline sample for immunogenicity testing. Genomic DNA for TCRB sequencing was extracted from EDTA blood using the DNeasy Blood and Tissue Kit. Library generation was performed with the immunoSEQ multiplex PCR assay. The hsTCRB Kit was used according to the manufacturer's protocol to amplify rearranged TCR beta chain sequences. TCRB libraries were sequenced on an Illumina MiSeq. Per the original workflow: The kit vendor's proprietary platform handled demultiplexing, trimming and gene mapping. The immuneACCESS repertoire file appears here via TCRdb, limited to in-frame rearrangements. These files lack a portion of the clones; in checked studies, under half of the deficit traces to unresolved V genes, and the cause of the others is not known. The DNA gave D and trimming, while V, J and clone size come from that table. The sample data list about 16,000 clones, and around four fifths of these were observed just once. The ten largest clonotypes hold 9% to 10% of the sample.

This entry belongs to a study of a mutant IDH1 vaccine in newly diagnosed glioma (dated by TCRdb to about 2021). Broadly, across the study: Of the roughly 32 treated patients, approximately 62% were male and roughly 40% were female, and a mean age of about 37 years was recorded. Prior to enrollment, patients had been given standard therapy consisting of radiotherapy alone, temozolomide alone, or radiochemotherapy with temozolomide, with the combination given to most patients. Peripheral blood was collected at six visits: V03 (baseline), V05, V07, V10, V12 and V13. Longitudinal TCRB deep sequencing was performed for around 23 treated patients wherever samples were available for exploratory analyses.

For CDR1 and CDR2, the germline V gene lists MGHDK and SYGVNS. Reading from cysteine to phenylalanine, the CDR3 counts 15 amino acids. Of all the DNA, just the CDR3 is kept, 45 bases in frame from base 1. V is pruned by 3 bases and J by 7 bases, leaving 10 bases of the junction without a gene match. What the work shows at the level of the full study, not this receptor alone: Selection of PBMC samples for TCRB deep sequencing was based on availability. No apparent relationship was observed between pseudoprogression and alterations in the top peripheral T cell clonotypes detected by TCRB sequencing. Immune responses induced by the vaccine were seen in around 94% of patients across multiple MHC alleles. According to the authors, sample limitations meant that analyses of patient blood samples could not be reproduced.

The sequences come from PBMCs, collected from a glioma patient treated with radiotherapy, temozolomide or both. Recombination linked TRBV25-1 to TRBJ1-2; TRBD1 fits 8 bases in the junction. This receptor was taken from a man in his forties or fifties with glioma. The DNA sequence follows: TGTGCCAGCAGTGACAGGGGGCAAGGAAGGGTTGGCTACACCTTC. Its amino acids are CASSDRGQGRVGYTF.